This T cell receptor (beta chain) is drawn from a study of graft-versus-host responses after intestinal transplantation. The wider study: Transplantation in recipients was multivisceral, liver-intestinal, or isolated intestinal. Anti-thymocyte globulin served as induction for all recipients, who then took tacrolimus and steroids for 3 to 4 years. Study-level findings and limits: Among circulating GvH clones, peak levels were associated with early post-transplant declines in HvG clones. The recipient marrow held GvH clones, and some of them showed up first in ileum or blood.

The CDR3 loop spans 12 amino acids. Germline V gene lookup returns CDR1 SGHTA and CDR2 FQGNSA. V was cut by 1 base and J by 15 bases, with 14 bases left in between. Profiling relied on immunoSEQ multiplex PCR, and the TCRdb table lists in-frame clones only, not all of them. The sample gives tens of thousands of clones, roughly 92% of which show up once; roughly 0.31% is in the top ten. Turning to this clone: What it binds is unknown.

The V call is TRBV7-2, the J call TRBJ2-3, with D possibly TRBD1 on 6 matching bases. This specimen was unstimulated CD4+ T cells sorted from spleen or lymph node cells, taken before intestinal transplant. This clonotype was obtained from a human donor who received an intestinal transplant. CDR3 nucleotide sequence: TGTGCCAGCAGCTTAGTTCTGGGGGCCGGATATTTT. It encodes CASSLVLGAGYF.